This TCR beta chain stems from a study of control samples from healthy donors and cancer patients. Repertoires were generated with immunoSEQ multiplex PCR, while TCRdb's copy carries only in-frame clones and drops some. The sample carries some 150,000 clones, roughly 94% recorded once. V dropped 5 bases and J dropped 8; count of bases not matched to a gene: 9. Germline loops: CDR1 MNHEY, CDR2 SVGAGI. The CDR3 contains 15 residues. This clone was counted once. Sequencing was performed on blood. The chain has TRBV6-5 and TRBJ1-4; TRBD1 aligns across 9 bases. This sequence originates from a man aged 35 to 55 in good health. CDR3 sequence: CASSPGSGTGEKLFF. The CDR3 region has the DNA TGTGCCAGCAGTCCCGGATCCGGGACAGGGGAAAAACTGTTTTTT.